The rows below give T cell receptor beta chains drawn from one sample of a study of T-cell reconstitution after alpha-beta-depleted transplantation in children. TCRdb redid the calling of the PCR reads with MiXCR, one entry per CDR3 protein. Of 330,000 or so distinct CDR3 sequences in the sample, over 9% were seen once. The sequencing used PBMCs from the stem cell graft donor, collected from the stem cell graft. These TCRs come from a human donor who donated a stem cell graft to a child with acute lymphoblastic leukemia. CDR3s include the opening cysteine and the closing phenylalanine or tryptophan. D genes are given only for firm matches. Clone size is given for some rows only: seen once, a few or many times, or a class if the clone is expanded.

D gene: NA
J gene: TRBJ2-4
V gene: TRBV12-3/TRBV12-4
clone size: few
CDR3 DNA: TGTGCCAGCAGTCCCGGGTTCACCAAAAACATTCAGTACTTC
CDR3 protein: CASSPGFTKNIQYF

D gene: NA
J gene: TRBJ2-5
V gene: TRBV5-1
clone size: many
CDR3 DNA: TGCGCCAGCAGCTTGTTTCAGGGGCAAGAGACCCAGTACTTC
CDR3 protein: CASSLFQGQETQYF

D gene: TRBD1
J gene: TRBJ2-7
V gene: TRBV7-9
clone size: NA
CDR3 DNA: TGTGCCAGCAGCTCAACGACCGGGACAGGGAGTTCCTACGAGCAGTACTTC
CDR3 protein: CASSSTTGTGSSYEQYF

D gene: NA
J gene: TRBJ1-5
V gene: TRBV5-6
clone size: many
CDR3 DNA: TGTGCCAGCAGCCTAAGACGGACGCAAGGGGGGTCCCAGCATTTT
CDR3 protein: CASSLRRTQGGSQHF

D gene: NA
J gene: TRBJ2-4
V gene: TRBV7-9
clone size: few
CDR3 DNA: TGTGCCAGCAGCTTACGGACAGAAAACATTCAGTACTTC
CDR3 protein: CASSLRTENIQYF

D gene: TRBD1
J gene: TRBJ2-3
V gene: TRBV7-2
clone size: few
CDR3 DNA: TGTGCCAGCAGCTTAGCGGACAGGGCAACAGATACGCAGTATTTT
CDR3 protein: CASSLADRATDTQYF

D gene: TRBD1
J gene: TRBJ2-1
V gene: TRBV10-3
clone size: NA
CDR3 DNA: TGTGCCATCAGTGAGTCGCTAAACCCGGGACAGGGTGACTTAAGCTCCTACAATGAGCAGTTCTTC
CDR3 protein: CAISESLNPGQGDLSSYNEQFF

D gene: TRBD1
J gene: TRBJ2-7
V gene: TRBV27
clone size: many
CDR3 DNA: TGTGCCAGCCGGGACAGGGGTCGTTACGAGCAGTACTTC
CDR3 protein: CASRDRGRYEQYF

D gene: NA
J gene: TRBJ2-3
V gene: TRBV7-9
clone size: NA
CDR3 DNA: TGTGCCAGCAGCTTAAGGGACGCCACAGATACGCAGTATTTT
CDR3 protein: CASSLRDATDTQYF

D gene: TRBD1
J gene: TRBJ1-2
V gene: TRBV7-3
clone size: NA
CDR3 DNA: TGTGCCAGCAGCTTAGGGGTCACAGGGGACGGCTACACCTTC
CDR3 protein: CASSLGVTGDGYTF

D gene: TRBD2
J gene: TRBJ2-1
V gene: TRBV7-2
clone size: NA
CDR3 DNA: TGTGCCAGCAGCTACCCGGGACTAGCGGAAAATGAGCAGTTCTTC
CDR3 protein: CASSYPGLAENEQFF

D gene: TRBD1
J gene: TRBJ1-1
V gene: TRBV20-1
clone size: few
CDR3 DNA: TGCAGTGCTGGACAGGGGGCGGAGAACACTGAAGCTTTCTTT
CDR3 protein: CSAGQGAENTEAFF

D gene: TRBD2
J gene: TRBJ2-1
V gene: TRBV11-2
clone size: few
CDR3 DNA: TGTGCCAGCAGCAACACGCTTGGGGACGCCACTAGCGGGATTCGCGAGCAGTTCTTC
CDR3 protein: CASSNTLGDATSGIREQFF

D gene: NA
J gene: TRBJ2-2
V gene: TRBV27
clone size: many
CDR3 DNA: TGTGCCAGCAGCACCTCCGGGACTCCGTACGATCCCGGGGAGCTGTTTTTT
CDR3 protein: CASSTSGTPYDPGELFF

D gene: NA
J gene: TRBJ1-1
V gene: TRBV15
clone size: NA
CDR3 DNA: TGTGCCACCAGCAGAGACCATAACACTGAAGCTTTCTTT
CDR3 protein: CATSRDHNTEAFF

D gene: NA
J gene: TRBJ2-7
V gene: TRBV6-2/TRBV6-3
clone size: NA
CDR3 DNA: TGTGCCAGCAGTTATCCCGGGACTCCAACCTACGAGCAGTACTTC
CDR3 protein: CASSYPGTPTYEQYF

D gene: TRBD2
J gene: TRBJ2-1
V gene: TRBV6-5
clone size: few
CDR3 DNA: TGTGCCCGTTTCCAGCGGGAGGGCCTGGGTTACAATGAGCAGTTCTTC
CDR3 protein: CARFQREGLGYNEQFF

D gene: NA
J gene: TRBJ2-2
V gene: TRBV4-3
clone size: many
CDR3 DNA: TGCGCCAGCAGCCAAGTTCTGACCGGGGAGCTGTTTTTT
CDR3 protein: CASSQVLTGELFF

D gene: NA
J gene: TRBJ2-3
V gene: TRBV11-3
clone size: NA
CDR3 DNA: TGTGCCAGCAGCTTATCCAGGGGTTATGCCACAGATACGCAGTATTTT
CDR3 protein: CASSLSRGYATDTQYF

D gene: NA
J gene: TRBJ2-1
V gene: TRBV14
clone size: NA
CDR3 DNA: TGTGCCAGCAGCCAAGTTCGGACTTCTTACAATGAGCAGTTCTTC
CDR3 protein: CASSQVRTSYNEQFF

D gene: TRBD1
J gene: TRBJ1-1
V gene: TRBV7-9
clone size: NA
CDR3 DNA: TGTGCCAGCAGCTCCGGGACAGGCGTTGAAGCTTTCTTT
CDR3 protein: CASSSGTGVEAFF

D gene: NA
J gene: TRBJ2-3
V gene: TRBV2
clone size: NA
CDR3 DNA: TGTGCCAGCAGTGGACAGGATACGCAGTATTTT
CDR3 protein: CASSGQDTQYF

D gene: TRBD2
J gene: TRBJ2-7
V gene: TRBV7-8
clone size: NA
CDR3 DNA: TGTGCCAGCAGCTTAGAAGGCCCGACTAGCACGAGGGAGCAGTACTTC
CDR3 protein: CASSLEGPTSTREQYF

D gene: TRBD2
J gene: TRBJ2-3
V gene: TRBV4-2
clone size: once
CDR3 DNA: TGTGCCAGCAGCCAAGATCTGTGGCTAGCGGGAGAGAAAGATACGCAGTATTTT
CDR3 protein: CASSQDLWLAGEKDTQYF

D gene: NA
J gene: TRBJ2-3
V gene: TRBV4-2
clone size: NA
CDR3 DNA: TGTGCCAGCAGCCAAGTCGGCTCGGTGGCAGATACGCAGTATTTT
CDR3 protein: CASSQVGSVADTQYF